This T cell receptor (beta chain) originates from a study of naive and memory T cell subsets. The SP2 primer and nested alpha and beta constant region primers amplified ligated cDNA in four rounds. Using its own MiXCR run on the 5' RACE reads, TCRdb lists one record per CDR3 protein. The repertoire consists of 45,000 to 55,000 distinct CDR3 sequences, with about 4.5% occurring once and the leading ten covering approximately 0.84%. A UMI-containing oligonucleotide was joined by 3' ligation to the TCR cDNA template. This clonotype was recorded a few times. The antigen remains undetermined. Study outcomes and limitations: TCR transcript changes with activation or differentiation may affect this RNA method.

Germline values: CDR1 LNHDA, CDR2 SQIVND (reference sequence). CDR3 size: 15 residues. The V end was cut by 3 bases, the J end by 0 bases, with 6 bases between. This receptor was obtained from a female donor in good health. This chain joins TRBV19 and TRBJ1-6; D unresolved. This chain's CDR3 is CASSIRSSYNSPLHF. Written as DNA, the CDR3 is TGTGCCAGTAGTATCCGGAGCTCCTATAATTCACCCCTCCACTTT. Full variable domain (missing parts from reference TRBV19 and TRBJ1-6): DGGITQSPKYLFRKEGQNVTLSCEQNLNHDAMYWYRQDPGQGLRLIYYSQIVNDFQKGDIAEGYSVSREKKESFPLTVTSAQKNPTAFYLCASSIRSSYNSPLHFGNGTRLTVT.